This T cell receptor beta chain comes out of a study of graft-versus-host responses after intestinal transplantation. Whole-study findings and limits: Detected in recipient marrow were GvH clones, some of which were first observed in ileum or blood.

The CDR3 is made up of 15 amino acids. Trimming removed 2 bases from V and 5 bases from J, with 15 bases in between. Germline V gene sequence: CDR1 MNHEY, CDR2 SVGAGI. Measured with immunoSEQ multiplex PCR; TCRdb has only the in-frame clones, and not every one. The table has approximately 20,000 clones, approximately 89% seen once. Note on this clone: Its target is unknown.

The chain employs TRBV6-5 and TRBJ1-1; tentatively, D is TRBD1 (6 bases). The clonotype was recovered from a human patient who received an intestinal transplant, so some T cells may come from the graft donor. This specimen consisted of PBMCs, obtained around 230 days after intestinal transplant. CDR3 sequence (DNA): TGTGCCAGCAGTTACGGTGGGACAACTAGTACTGAAGCTTTCTTT. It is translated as CASSYGGTTSTEAFF.